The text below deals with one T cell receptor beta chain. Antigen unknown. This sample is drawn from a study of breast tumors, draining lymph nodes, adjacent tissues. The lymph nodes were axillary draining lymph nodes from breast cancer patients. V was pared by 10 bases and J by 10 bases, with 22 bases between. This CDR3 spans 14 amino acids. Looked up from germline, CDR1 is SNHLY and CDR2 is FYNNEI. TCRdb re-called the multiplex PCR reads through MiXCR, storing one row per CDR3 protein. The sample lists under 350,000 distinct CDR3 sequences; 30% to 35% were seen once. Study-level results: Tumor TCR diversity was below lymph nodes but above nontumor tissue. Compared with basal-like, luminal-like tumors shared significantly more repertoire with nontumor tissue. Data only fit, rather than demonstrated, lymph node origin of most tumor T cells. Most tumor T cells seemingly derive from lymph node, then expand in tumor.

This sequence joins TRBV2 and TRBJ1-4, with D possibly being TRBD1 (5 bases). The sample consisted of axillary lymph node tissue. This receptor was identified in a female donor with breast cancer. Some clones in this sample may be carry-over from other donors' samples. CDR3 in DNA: TGTGCCAACATATCGACGGCAGGGCATGGAAAACTGTTTTTT. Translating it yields CANISTAGHGKLFF.